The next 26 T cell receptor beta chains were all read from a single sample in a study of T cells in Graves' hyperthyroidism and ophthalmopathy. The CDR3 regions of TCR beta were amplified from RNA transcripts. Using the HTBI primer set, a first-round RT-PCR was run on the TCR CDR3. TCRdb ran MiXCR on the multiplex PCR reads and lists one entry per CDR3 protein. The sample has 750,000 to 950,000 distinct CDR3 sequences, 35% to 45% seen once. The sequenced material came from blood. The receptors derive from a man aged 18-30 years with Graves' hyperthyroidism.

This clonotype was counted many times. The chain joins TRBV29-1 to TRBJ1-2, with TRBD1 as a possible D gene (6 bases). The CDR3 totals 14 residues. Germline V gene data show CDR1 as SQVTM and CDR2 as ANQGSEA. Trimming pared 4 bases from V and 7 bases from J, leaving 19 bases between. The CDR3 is CSVVQGATDGGYTF. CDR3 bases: TGCAGCGTTGTACAGGGCGCTACGGACGGTGGCTACACCTTC.

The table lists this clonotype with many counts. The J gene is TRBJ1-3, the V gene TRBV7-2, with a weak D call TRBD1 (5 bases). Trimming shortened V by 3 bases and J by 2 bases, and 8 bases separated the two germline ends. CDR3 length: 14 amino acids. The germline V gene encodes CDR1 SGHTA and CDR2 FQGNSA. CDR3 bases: TGTGCCAGCAGCTTCCAGGGCACTGGAAACACCATATATTTT. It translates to CASSFQGTGNTIYF.

Here the CDR3 reads CASSLYDRDRSNSPLHF. DNA of the CDR3: TGTGCCAGCAGTTTATATGACCGGGACAGGTCTAATTCACCCCTCCACTTT. This chain links TRBV2 with TRBJ1-6; 8 bases align to TRBD1. The J segment lost 6 bases and the V segment lost 5 bases, leaving 12 bases of the junction unmatched. The CDR3 extends over 17 amino acids. Per the germline V gene, CDR1 is SNHLY and CDR2 is FYNNEI. The whole variable domain, remainder taken from reference TRBV2 and TRBJ1-6, is EPEVTQTPSHQVTQMGQEVILRCVPISNHLYFYWYRQILGQKVEFLVSFYNNEISEKSEIFDDQFSVERPDGSNFTLKIRSTKLEDSAMYFCASSLYDRDRSNSPLHFGNGTRLTVT.

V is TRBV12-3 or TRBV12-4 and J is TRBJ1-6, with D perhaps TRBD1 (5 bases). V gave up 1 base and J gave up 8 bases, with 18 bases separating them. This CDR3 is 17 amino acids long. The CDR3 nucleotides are TGTGCCAGCAGTTTAGGCGGGGGTAGTATAATTGATTCACCCCTCCACTTT. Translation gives CASSLGGGSIIDSPLHF.

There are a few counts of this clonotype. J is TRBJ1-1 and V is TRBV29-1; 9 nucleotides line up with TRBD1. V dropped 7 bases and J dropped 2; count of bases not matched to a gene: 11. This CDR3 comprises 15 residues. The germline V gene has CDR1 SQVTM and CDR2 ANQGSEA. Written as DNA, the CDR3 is TGCAGCGGACGATCTGGGACAGGGCGAAACACTGAAGCTTTCTTT. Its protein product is CSGRSGTGRNTEAFF.

The CDR3 DNA reads as TGTGCCAGCAGCTCGACAGGGGGCAATAATGAAAAACTGTTTTTT. It translates to CASSSTGGNNEKLFF. The V call is TRBV7-9, the J call TRBJ1-4, with 10 bases matching TRBD1. Germline lookup yields CDR1 SEHNR and CDR2 FQNEAQ (reference sequence). This CDR3 spans 15 amino acids. Trimming at V came to 4 bases and at J to 4 bases, leaving 3 bases not matched to a gene.

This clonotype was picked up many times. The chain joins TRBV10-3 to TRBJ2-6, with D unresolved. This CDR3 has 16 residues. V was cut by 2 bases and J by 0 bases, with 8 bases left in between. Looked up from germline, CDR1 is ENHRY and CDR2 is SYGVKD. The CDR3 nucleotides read TGTGCCATCAGTGAGACAGCAGGCTCTGGGGCCAACGTCCTGACTTTC. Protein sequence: CAISETAGSGANVLTF.

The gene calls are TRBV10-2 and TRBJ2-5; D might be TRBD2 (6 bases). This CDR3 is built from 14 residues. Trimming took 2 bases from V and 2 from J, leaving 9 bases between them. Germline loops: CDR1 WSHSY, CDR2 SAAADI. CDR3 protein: CASSERRGQETQYF. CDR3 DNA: TGCGCCAGCAGTGAGAGGCGGGGACAAGAGACCCAGTACTTC.

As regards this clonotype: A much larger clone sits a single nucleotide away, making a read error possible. The CDR3 sequence: CASGPGQNNEKLFF. In DNA, the CDR3 is TGTGCCAGCGGCCCAGGACAGAATAATGAAAAACTGTTTTTT. The V gene is TRBV7-2, the J gene TRBJ1-4, with D possibly being TRBD1 (6 bases). Trimming took 8 bases from V and 4 from J, leaving 14 bases between them. This CDR3 is 14 amino acids long. CDR1 and CDR2 from the germline V gene are SGHTA and FQGNSA.

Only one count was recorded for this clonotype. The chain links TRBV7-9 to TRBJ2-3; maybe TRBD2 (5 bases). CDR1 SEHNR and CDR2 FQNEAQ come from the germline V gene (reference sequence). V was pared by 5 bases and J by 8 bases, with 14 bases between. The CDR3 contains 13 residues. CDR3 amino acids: CASSTSGSGTQYF. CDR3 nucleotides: TGTGCCAGCAGCACCAGTGGCAGCGGTACGCAGTATTTT. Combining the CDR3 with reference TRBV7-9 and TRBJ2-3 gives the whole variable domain DTGVSQNPRHKITKRGQNVTFRCDPISEHNRLYWYRQTLGQGPEFLTYFQNEAQLEKSRLLSDRFSAERPKGSFSTLEIQRTEQGDSAMYLCASSTSGSGTQYFGPGTRLTVL.

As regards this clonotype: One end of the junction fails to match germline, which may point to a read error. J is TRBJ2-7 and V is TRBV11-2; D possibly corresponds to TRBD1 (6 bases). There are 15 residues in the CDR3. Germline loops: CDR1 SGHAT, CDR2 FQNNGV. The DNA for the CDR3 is TGTGCCAGCAGCTTGGAGGACAGCCGAACCTACGAGCAGAACTTC. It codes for CASSLEDSRTYEQNF.

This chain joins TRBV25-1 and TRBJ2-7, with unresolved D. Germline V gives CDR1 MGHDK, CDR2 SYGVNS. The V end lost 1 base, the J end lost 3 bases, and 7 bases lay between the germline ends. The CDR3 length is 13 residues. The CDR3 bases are TGTGCCAGCAGTGAATCGGTGGTCTACGAGCAGTACTTC. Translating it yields CASSESVVYEQYF.

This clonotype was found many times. CDR3 loop: CASSLGIETQYF. The CDR3 DNA reads TGTGCCAGCAGCTTGGGAATAGAGACCCAGTACTTC. V is TRBV7-6 and J is TRBJ2-5; D ambiguous. Germline CDR1 and CDR2: SGHVS and FNYEAQ. V was clipped by 3 bases and J by 4 bases, with 6 bases between them. The CDR3 runs 12 residues.

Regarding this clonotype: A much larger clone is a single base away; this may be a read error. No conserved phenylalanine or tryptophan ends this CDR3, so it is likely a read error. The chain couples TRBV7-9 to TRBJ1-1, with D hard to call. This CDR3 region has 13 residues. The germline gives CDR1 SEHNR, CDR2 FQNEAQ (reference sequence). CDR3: CASSPGRNIEAFS. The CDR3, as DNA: TGTGCCAGCAGCCCTGGACGTAACATTGAAGCTTTCTCT.

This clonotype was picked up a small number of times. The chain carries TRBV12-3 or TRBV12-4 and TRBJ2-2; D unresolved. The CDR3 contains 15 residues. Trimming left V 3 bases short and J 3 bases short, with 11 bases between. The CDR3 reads CASSLGSPHTGELFF. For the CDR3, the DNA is TGTGCCAGCAGTTTGGGGTCTCCACACACCGGGGAGCTGTTTTTT.

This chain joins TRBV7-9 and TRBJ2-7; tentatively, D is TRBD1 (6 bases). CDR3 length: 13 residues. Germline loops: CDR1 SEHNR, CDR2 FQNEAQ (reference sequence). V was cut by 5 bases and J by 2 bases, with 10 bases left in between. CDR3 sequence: CASSPKGAYEQYF. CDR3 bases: TGTGCCAGCAGCCCCAAGGGGGCCTACGAGCAGTACTTC.

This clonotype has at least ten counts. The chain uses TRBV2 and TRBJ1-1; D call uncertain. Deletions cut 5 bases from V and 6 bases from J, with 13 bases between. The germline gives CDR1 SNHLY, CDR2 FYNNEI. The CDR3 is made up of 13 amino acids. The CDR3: CASSYALPSEAFF. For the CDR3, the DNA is TGTGCCAGCAGTTACGCCTTACCTTCTGAAGCTTTCTTT. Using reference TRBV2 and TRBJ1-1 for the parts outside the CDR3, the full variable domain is EPEVTQTPSHQVTQMGQEVILRCVPISNHLYFYWYRQILGQKVEFLVSFYNNEISEKSEIFDDQFSVERPDGSNFTLKIRSTKLEDSAMYFCASSYALPSEAFFGQGTRLTVV.

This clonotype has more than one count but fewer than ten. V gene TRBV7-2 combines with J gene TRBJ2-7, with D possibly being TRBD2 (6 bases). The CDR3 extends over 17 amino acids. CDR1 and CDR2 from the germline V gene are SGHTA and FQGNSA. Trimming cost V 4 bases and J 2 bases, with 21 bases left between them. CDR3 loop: CASSSSPRGLNTYEQYF. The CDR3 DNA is TGTGCCAGCAGCTCCAGCCCCCGGGGACTCAATACCTACGAGCAGTACTTC.

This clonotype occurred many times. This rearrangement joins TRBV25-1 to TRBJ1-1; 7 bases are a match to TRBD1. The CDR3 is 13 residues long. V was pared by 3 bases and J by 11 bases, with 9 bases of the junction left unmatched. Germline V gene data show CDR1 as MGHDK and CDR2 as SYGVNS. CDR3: CASSDRDGRGAFF. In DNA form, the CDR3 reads TGTGCCAGCAGTGACCGGGATGGCAGGGGGGCTTTCTTT.

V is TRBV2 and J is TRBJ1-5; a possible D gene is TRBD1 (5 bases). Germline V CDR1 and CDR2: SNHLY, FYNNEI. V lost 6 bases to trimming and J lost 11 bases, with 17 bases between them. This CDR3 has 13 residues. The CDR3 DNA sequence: TGTGCCAGCAGAGAAAACAGGCAAGAGACCCAGCATTTT. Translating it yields CASRENRQETQHF.

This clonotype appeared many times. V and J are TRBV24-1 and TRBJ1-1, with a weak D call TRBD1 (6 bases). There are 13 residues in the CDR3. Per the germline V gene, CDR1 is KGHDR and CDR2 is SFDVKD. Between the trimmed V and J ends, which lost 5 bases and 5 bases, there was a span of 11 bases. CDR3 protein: CATSGTVETEAFF. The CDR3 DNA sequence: TGTGCCACCAGTGGGACAGTAGAGACTGAAGCTTTCTTT.

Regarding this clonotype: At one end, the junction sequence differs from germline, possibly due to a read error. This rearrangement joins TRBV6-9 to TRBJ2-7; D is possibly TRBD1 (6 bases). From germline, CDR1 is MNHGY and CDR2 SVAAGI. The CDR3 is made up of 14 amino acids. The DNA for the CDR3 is TGTGCCAGCAGCAGGGGACGAATGTCCTACGAGCGGTACTTC. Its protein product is CASSRGRMSYERYF.

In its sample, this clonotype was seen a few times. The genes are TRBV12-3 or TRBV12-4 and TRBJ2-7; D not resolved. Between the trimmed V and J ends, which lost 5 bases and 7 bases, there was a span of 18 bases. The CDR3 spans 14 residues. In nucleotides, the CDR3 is TGTGCCAGCAGTGAAAACGACCCGGGTTTTGAGCAGTACTTC. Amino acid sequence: CASSENDPGFEQYF.

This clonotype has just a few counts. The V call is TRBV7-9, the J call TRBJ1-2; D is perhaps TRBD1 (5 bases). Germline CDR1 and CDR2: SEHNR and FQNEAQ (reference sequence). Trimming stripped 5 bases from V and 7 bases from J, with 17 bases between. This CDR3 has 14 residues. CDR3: CASSIDSLWGGYTF. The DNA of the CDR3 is TGTGCCAGCAGCATCGACAGTCTATGGGGTGGCTACACCTTC.

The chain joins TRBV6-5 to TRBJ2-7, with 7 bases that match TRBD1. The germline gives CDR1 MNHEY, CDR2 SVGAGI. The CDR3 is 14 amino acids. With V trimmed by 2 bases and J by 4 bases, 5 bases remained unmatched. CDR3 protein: CASSYRGRGYEQYF. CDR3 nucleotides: TGTGCCAGCAGTTACAGGGGGCGCGGGTACGAGCAGTACTTC.

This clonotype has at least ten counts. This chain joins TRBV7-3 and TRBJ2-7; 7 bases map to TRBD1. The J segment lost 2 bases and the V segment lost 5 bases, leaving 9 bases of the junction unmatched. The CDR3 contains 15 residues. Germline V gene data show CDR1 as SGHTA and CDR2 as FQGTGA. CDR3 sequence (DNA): TGTGCCAGCAGCCCCACCGGGACAGAACCCTACGAGCAGTACTTC. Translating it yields CASSPTGTEPYEQYF.